This TCR beta chain was sequenced for a study of blood T cells in healthy people across ages. About the study: When template switching was applied, about one barcoded beta molecule was captured per two T cells.

A word on this clonotype: The antigen is undetermined.

The CDR3 has 14 residues. Germline V gene data show CDR1 as GTSNPN and CDR2 as SVGIG (reference sequence). V lost 3 bases to trimming and J lost 5 bases, with 13 bases between them. For the second PCR, which ran for roughly 7 to 11 cycles, a sample-barcoded 5' primer and a J-beta primer mix were used. TCRdb re-analysed the 5' RACE reads in MiXCR, keeping a single row per CDR3 protein. The sample lists more than 750,000 distinct CDR3 sequences; roughly 28% were seen once. Broader study findings: Because donor CMV status was unknown, expanded clonotype changes were possibly confounded. When set beside aged donors, long-lived donors presented more naive CD4+ cells and higher diversity.

This sample also belongs to another study, concerning T cells of mothers and their children.

V gene TRBV30 combines with J gene TRBJ1-4; perhaps TRBD1 as D (6 bases). This clonotype was sampled from a woman between 40 and 55 years old in good health. The source material was blood. The CDR3 nucleotides read TGTGCCTGGAGGGCCTCGGGACAAAATGAAAAACTGTTTTTT. Amino acid sequence: CAWRASGQNEKLFF.